These 18 T cell receptor beta chains were sequenced from one sample in a study of OX40 agonist ivuxolimab in advanced cancers. Only in-frame clones appear in the TCRdb table, and some are missing; sequencing was by immunoSEQ multiplex PCR. The sample holds 65,000 to 85,000 clones, 85% seen once. Sequencing used CD4+ or CD8+ T cells sorted from blood, obtained in a trial of the OX40 agonist ivuxolimab. The receptors shown here come from an adult with an advanced solid tumor such as melanoma, head and neck, liver or kidney cancer.

The chain links TRBV6-5 to TRBJ1-1; maybe TRBD1 (6 bases). The length of the CDR3 is 15 residues. The V gene lost 7 bases and the J gene lost 4 bases, with 19 bases spanning the gap. Per the germline V gene, CDR1 is MNHEY and CDR2 is SVGAGI. The CDR3, as DNA: TGTGCCAGCACCCCCCTGAGGGGAGGGGGCACTGAAGCTTTCTTT. Residues: CASTPLRGGGTEAFF.

J is TRBJ2-3 and V is TRBV12-5, with D perhaps matching TRBD2 (6 bases). The CDR3 covers 16 residues. Germline assignment: CDR1 LGHNT and CDR2 FRNRAP. The V gene lost 1 base and the J gene lost 2 bases, with 13 bases spanning the gap. The DNA for the CDR3 is TGTGCTAGTGGTTTGGGATCCGGGGGACCCACAGATACGCAGTATTTT. It is translated as CASGLGSGGPTDTQYF. Supplemented by reference TRBV12-5 and TRBJ2-3, the full variable domain reads DARVTQTPRHKVTEMGQEVTMRCQPILGHNTVFWYRQTMMQGLELLAYFRNRAPLDDSGMPKDRFSAEMPDATLATLKIQPSEPRDSAVYFCASGLGSGGPTDTQYFGPGTRLTVL.

This chain connects TRBV19 to TRBJ2-2, with a tentative D call TRBD2 (5 bases). The germline CDR1 and CDR2 sequences are LNHDA and SQIVND (reference sequence). The CDR3 has 15 amino acids. V dropped 7 bases and J dropped 8 bases, with 20 bases sitting between them. CDR3 in DNA: TGTGCCAGTACTCCCAGGACTGGCGGCCGGGGGGAGCTGTTTTTT. This encodes CASTPRTGGRGELFF.

The chain couples TRBV28 to TRBJ2-7; no clear D. Trimming shortened V by 3 bases and J by 2 bases, and 17 bases separated the two germline ends. The CDR3 contains 16 residues. Per germline, CDR1 MDHEN and CDR2 SYDVKM. In DNA, the CDR3 is TGTGCCAGCAGTTTGGTAACCCTGAGGCGGACCTACGAGCAGTACTTC. It codes for CASSLVTLRRTYEQYF.

Points on this clone: Other DNA sequences from this sample encode an identical CDR3 as well. The chain couples TRBV20-1 to TRBJ2-1; TRBD2 might be the D (6 bases). Trimming cost V 3 bases and J 8 bases, with 8 bases left between them. This CDR3 has 11 amino acids. Per the germline V gene, CDR1 is DFQATT and CDR2 is SNEGSKA (reference sequence). The CDR3 DNA follows: TGCAGTGCTAGTAGGGAGGATGAGCAGTTCTTC. The encoded protein is CSASREDEQFF.

The chain links TRBV13 to TRBJ2-1, with 12 bases aligning to TRBD2. The J segment lost 6 bases and the V segment lost 5 bases, leaving 14 bases of the junction unmatched. The CDR3 extends over 18 amino acids. Germline CDR1 PRHDT, CDR2 FYEKMQ (reference sequence). The CDR3, as DNA: TGTGCCAGCAGCCCAGTAGTGGCTAGCGGGAGGGCCGGCAATGAGCAGTTCTTC. This gives the protein CASSPVVASGRAGNEQFF.

In this sample, this clone turned up a few times. This sequence joins TRBV29-1 and TRBJ1-1; no clear D. V was clipped by 1 base and J by 4 bases, with 13 bases between them. CDR1 is SQVTM and CDR2 is ANQGSEA in the germline V gene. This CDR3 comprises 14 residues. The CDR3 DNA reads as TGCAGCGTTGAAGTGACTGGTATCGGCACTGAAGCTTTCTTT. It translates to CSVEVTGIGTEAFF.

This clone appeared a single time. J is TRBJ2-1 and V is TRBV5-1; D is unresolved. The CDR3 is 14 amino acids. V gave up 4 bases and J gave up 1 base, with 9 bases separating them. From germline, CDR1 is SGHRS and CDR2 YFSETQ. The DNA of the CDR3 is TGCGCCAGCAGCCCCGACACTTCCTACAATGAGCAGTTCTTC. Protein product: CASSPDTSYNEQFF.

This clone has only a few counts. The chain uses TRBV2 and TRBJ1-1; a possible D gene is TRBD1 (6 bases). The CDR3 is 14 amino acids. Germline assignment: CDR1 SNHLY and CDR2 FYNNEI. Trimming cost V 6 bases and J 1 base, with 12 bases left between them. CDR3 loop: CASREGVWNTEAFF. The CDR3 region has the DNA TGTGCCAGCAGGGAGGGGGTCTGGAACACTGAAGCTTTCTTT. The full variable domain, in which reference TRBV2 and TRBJ1-1 provide the parts outside the CDR3, is EPEVTQTPSHQVTQMGQEVILRCVPISNHLYFYWYRQILGQKVEFLVSFYNNEISEKSEIFDDQFSVERPDGSNFTLKIRSTKLEDSAMYFCASREGVWNTEAFFGQGTRLTVV.

The V gene is TRBV6-6, the J gene TRBJ2-7; perhaps TRBD2 as D (6 bases). V was cut by 6 bases and J by 1 base, with 16 bases left in between. The length of the CDR3 is 15 residues. Germline assignment: CDR1 MNHNY and CDR2 SVGAGI (reference sequence). The CDR3 is CASRLTGTVSYEQYF. CDR3 nucleotide sequence: TGTGCCAGCAGACTGACCGGGACTGTATCCTACGAGCAGTACTTC.

This clone occurred a few times. The chain is built from TRBV19 and TRBJ2-1; D could derive from TRBD1 or TRBD2 (6 bases each). Germline CDR1 reads LNHDA; CDR2 reads SQIVND (reference sequence). The CDR3 runs 13 residues. The germline V and J ends were trimmed by 6 bases and 7 bases, with 13 bases remaining between them. CDR3 amino acids: CASSFRGENEQFF. CDR3 nucleotides: TGTGCCAGTAGCTTTAGGGGGGAGAATGAGCAGTTCTTC.

The genes are TRBV4-2 and TRBJ1-2; D is ambiguous. This CDR3 is built from 14 residues. Trimming removed 5 bases at V and 8 bases at J, with 18 bases between. Germline V gene data show CDR1 as LGHNA and CDR2 as YNFKEQ. The CDR3, as DNA: TGTGCCAGCAGCGCCGGGGTCGAGGGCTACGGCTACACCTTC. It yields the protein CASSAGVEGYGYTF.

This chain uses TRBV21-1 with TRBJ2-1. TRBV21-1 is a documented pseudogene. The CDR3 loop spans 13 amino acids. The chain's CDR3 is CASSSTGMNEQFF. The CDR3 bases are TGTGCCAGCAGTAGCACTGGGATGAATGAGCAGTTCTTC.

The sample holds one count of this clone. The rearrangement uses TRBV5-6 and TRBJ1-3, with D unclear. The CDR3 runs 15 residues. Germline-derived CDR1 and CDR2 are SGHDT and YYEEEE. The V gene lost 0 bases and the J gene lost 7 bases, with 14 bases spanning the gap. The DNA for the CDR3 is TGTGCCAGCAGCTTGGTCGGTTCGGTAGCGAACACCATATATTTT. Protein product: CASSLVGSVANTIYF.

The J gene is TRBJ2-7, the V gene TRBV27; D uncertain. The ends were cut back, 6 bases at V and 2 bases at J, with 14 bases in the middle. The germline V gene encodes CDR1 MNHEY and CDR2 SMNVEV (reference sequence). The CDR3 runs to 14 residues. Here the CDR3 DNA reads TGTGCCAGCAGCCGGAACGATCTCGCCTACGAGCAGTACTTC. It translates to CASSRNDLAYEQYF.

This clone was counted between two and nine times. The rearrangement uses TRBV5-4 and TRBJ2-5; 8 positions match TRBD1. CDR3 length: 15 residues. Germline assignment: CDR1 SGHNT and CDR2 YYREEE (reference sequence). Trimming removed 3 bases from V and 5 bases from J; junction bases left unmatched: 9. DNA of the CDR3: TGTGCCAGCAGCTCATCAGGGGGCTTACAGGAGACCCAGTACTTC. This sequence encodes CASSSSGGLQETQYF.

CDR3 region: CASSEDRGGNSPLHF. CDR3 in DNA: TGTGCCAGCAGTGAAGACAGGGGAGGGAATTCACCCCTCCACTTT. The genes are TRBV2 and TRBJ1-6, with 7 bases identical to TRBD1. The CDR3 covers 15 residues. The germline CDR1 and CDR2 sequences are SNHLY and FYNNEI. Germline trimming cut 1 base from V and 7 bases from J; bases unmatched to any gene: 4.

This chain links TRBV28 with TRBJ1-2, with D tentatively TRBD1 (5 bases). Trimming cost V 7 bases and J 4 bases, with 19 bases left between them. Germline V gives CDR1 MDHEN, CDR2 SYDVKM. The CDR3 runs 15 residues. CDR3 coding DNA: TGTGCCAGCACCCGAAGGGATCTGGGGCCCTATGGCTACACCTTC. This encodes CASTRRDLGPYGYTF.